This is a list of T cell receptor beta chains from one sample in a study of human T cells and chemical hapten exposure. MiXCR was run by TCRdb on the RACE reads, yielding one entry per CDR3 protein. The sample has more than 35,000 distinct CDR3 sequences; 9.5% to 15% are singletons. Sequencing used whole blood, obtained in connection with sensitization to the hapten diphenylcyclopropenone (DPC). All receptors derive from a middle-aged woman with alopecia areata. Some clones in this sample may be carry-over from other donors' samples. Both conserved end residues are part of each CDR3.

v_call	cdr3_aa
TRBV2	CASSPGTGDQPQHF
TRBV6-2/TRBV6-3	CASTISGNTIYF
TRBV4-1	CASSQDRTEAFF
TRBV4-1	CASSPGQGRYEQFF
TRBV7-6	CARIPYGRIGTGELFF
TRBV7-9	CASSPKGGVNNEQFF
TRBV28	CASSASASNTGELFF
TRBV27	CASSSDRLLNYGYTF
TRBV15	CATSKAGLNEKLFF
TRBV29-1	CSVKGGLGTDTQYF
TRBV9	CASSGGRSGANVLTF
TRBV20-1	CSARVAGVDTGELFF
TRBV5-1	CASSLAQPVNEQFF
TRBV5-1	CASSPYASGGAGEQFF
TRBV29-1	CSVRTGGRNTIYF
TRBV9	CASSTPFKGGELFF
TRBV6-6	CASSLDVREAFF
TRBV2	CASTRGQGNQPQHF
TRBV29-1	CSVDESRVSFDEQYF
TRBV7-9	CASSLGPSYEQYF
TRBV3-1	CASSQGDGYTEAFF
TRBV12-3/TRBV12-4	CASSPGEYGYTF
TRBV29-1	CSAGPMNTEAFF
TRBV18	CASSLLRGLENTEAFF
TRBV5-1	CASSLELAAYEQYF
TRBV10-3	CAITGDNSNTGELFF
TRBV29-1	CSVEGPTGEQYF
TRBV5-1	CASSFSGREETQYF
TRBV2	CASAGGLNEQFF
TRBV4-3	CASSQDSNWFRGPEQFF
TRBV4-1	CASSQGQGAMYEQYF
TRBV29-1	CSADRGPANEQFF
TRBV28	CASSSNGLNTEAFF
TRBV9	CASSVESMNTEAFF
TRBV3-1	CASSQGGWQFF
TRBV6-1	CASRTDRGYNEKLFF
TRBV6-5	CASSYGARGGSTDTQYF
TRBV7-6	CASSGGRGSYNEQFF
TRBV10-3	CAEGEGAFYGYTF
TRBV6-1	CASVRQRQETQYF